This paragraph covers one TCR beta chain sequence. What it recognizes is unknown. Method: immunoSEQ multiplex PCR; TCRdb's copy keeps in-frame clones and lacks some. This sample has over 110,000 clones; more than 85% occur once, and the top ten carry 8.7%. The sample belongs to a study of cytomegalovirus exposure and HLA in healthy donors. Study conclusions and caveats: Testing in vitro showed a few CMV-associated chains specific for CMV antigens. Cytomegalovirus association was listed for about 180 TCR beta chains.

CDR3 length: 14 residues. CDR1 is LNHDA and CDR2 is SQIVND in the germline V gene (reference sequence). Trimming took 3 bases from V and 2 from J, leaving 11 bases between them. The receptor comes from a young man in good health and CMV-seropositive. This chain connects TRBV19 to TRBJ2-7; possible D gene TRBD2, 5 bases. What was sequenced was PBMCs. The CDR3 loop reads CASSIFDGTYEQYF. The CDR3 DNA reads TGTGCCAGTAGTATTTTCGACGGGACCTACGAGCAGTACTTC.